A single sample gave rise to the 31 T cell receptor beta chains below, sequenced in a study of blood T cell repertoires in COVID-19. Generated by immunoSEQ multiplex PCR, the TCRdb table keeps only in-frame clones and is missing some. The repertoire holds 430,000 or so clones, with nearly 90% as singletons. Material: PBMCs or T cells enriched from blood (not recorded which). The receptors were gathered from a woman under 30 who had been exposed to COVID-19.

CDR3 region: CASSRLAGALHEQFF. The CDR3 bases are TGTGCCAGCAGTAGACTAGCGGGAGCTCTTCATGAGCAGTTCTTC. The chain couples TRBV28 to TRBJ2-1, with TRBD2 matching over 12 bases. With V trimmed by 5 bases and J by 8 bases, 7 bases remained unmatched. The CDR3 length is 15 residues. Per germline, CDR1 MDHEN and CDR2 SYDVKM.

In DNA form, the CDR3 reads TGTGCCAGCAGTTTGACGGGGTCAACCACTGAAGCTTTCTTT. Encoded protein: CASSLTGSTTEAFF. The genes are TRBV27 and TRBJ1-1; no clear D gene. The CDR3 spans 14 residues. Germline V gene data show CDR1 as MNHEY and CDR2 as SMNVEV (reference sequence). V lost 3 bases and J 4 bases, leaving 12 bases between the germline ends.

This clone has a handful of counts. The gene calls are TRBV6-5 and TRBJ1-1, with a possible D match to TRBD1 (5 bases). This CDR3 region has 13 residues. V gave up 6 bases and J gave up 4 bases, with 12 bases separating them. The germline V gene encodes CDR1 MNHEY and CDR2 SVGAGI. CDR3 sequence (DNA): TGTGCCAGCAGAGCCGGGGGACTCACTGAAGCTTTCTTT. It yields the protein CASRAGGLTEAFF.

This rearrangement joins TRBV2 to TRBJ2-7, with D possibly TRBD2 on 5 matching bases. The CDR3 length is 14 residues. Germline loops: CDR1 SNHLY, CDR2 FYNNEI. Trimming pared 10 bases from V and 6 bases from J, leaving 22 bases between. In nucleotides, the CDR3 is TGTGCCACCGCGCTTCTAGCCCTTCAAGCCGAGCAGTACTTC. It translates to CATALLALQAEQYF.

The rearrangement joins TRBV19 to TRBJ2-7; TRBD1 agrees at 7 bases. Trimming took 7 bases from V and 7 from J; bases not matched to a gene: 13. This CDR3 has 14 residues. Germline lookup yields CDR1 LNHDA and CDR2 SQIVND (reference sequence). The CDR3 region is CASTPDRRLGEQYF. The CDR3 DNA reads as TGTGCCAGTACTCCGGACAGGCGCCTGGGGGAGCAGTACTTC.

The V call is TRBV6-5, the J call TRBJ1-1, with D possibly matching TRBD1 (6 bases). Germline V lookup: CDR1 MNHEY, CDR2 SVGAGI. This CDR3 has 15 amino acids. Trimming took off 2 bases at V and 0 bases at J, with 10 bases between the two ends. The CDR3 bases are TGTGCCAGCAGTTACGTAGGACAGATGAACACTGAAGCTTTCTTT. Amino acid sequence: CASSYVGQMNTEAFF.

The chain recombines TRBV19 with TRBJ1-2; D remains unclear. The CDR3 contains 16 residues. CDR1 is LNHDA, CDR2 SQIVND, per germline (reference sequence). V lost 3 bases, J lost 4 bases, and 18 bases lay in between. DNA for the CDR3: TGTGCCAGTAGTATGTGGTCTCGGGGATCCCCCTATGGCTACACCTTC. It is translated as CASSMWSRGSPYGYTF.

The chain uses TRBV27 and TRBJ1-4, with D possibly being TRBD1 (6 bases). This CDR3 comprises 11 residues. The V and J ends lost 6 bases and 11 bases respectively, with 10 bases between them. Germline lookup yields CDR1 MNHEY and CDR2 SMNVEV (reference sequence). CDR3 DNA: TGTGCCAGCAGAACAGGGAGCAAACTGTTTTTT. It specifies CASRTGSKLFF.

The rearrangement links TRBV11-1 to TRBJ2-1; D not resolved. V was shortened by 5 bases and J by 5 bases, with 4 bases between the two germline ends. The germline V gene has CDR1 SGHAT and CDR2 FQDESV (reference sequence). There are 11 residues in the CDR3. The CDR3 DNA follows: TGTGCCAGCAGCCCAGACAATGAGCAGTTCTTC. Its translation: CASSPDNEQFF.

This clone showed up just once. This CDR3 is also generated by other DNA sequences in the sample. The rearrangement links TRBV5-6 to TRBJ1-2, with 9 bases fitting TRBD1. Germline V gives CDR1 SGHDT, CDR2 YYEEEE. Trimming at V came to 4 bases and at J to 5 bases, leaving 6 bases not matched to a gene. The CDR3 has 14 amino acids. CDR3 in amino acids: CASSPAGQGYGYTF. The CDR3 bases are TGTGCCAGCAGCCCCGCGGGACAGGGTTATGGCTACACCTTC.

The DNA of the CDR3 is TGTGCCAGCAGCGCCAGGGTGAACACTGAAGCTTTCTTT. Protein: CASSARVNTEAFF. The V and J genes are TRBV9 and TRBJ1-1; possibly TRBD1 for D (5 bases). Germline CDR1 SGDLS, CDR2 YYNGEE. This CDR3 has 13 residues. V lost 3 bases, J lost 0 bases, and 6 bases lay in between.

V usage is TRBV24-1 and J usage is TRBJ1-1, with D possibly being TRBD1 (5 bases). The CDR3 spans 15 residues. V shed 2 bases and J shed 5 bases, with 14 bases lying between them. The germline V gene encodes CDR1 KGHDR and CDR2 SFDVKD. The CDR3 DNA reads TGTGCCACCAGTGATTCAAGTTGGGGGGGGACTGAAGCTTTCTTT. Protein: CATSDSSWGGTEAFF.

The chain couples TRBV7-9 to TRBJ2-5; 7 bases align to TRBD2. The junction had 4 bases not matched to a gene; V was cut back by 1 base and J by 5 bases. CDR1 is SEHNR and CDR2 is FQNEAQ in the germline V gene (reference sequence). The CDR3 has 14 amino acids. The CDR3 region has the DNA TGTGCCAGCAGCTTAGGACTAGCTCCGGAGACCCAGTACTTC. As protein: CASSLGLAPETQYF.

The gene calls are TRBV10-2 and TRBJ1-5, with D perhaps matching TRBD1 (5 bases). Germline V CDR1 and CDR2: WSHSY, SAAADI. V was pared by 3 bases and J by 8 bases, with 11 bases between. This CDR3 is 13 amino acids long. CDR3 coding DNA: TGCGCCAGCAGTGAAGGGGTGTTGGAGCCCCAGCATTTT. Translated: CASSEGVLEPQHF.

The chain carries TRBV14 and TRBJ1-1; no clear D. Trimming removed 4 bases at V and 7 bases at J, with 10 bases between. This CDR3 has 12 residues. Per the germline V gene, CDR1 is SGHDN and CDR2 is FVKESK. Here the CDR3 reads CASSPNGVEAFF. The DNA for the CDR3 is TGTGCCAGCAGCCCCAACGGAGTTGAAGCTTTCTTT.

This sequence joins TRBV6-6 and TRBJ1-4, with D possibly being TRBD1 (5 bases). CDR3 length equals 17 residues. The V and J ends lost 6 bases and 8 bases respectively, with 25 bases between them. Germline V gene data show CDR1 as MNHNY and CDR2 as SVGAGI (reference sequence). CDR3 sequence: CASRRRAGQRVPEKLFF. The CDR3 nucleotides are TGTGCCAGCAGACGAAGGGCAGGGCAGAGAGTCCCCGAAAAACTGTTTTTT.

This clone was detected only once. The J gene is TRBJ2-1, the V gene TRBV2; 11 bases are a match to TRBD2. Germline lookup yields CDR1 SNHLY and CDR2 FYNNEI. With 6 bases clipped from V and 5 bases from J, the junction kept 15 bases outside the gene matches. CDR3 length: 18 amino acids. The CDR3 protein is CASSVGTSGQAYNNEQFF. The DNA of the CDR3 is TGTGCCAGCAGCGTAGGGACTAGCGGACAAGCCTATAACAATGAGCAGTTCTTC.

The genes are TRBV28 and TRBJ1-5; perhaps TRBD1 as D (5 bases). Germline V lookup: CDR1 MDHEN, CDR2 SYDVKM. Trimming removed 2 bases from V and 7 bases from J, with 9 bases in between. CDR3 size: 13 residues. The DNA for the CDR3 is TGTGCCAGCAGTTTACCACAGGTCCAGCCCCAGCATTTT. Translation: CASSLPQVQPQHF.

This chain joins TRBV4-1 and TRBJ2-7; 9 bases agree with TRBD2. Germline lookup yields CDR1 MGHRA and CDR2 YSYEKL. J lost 7 bases, V lost 1 base, and 14 bases had no gene match. The CDR3 contains 17 residues. CDR3: CASSQVPVVAGAGEQYF. DNA for the CDR3: TGCGCCAGCAGCCAAGTCCCCGTGGTAGCGGGAGCGGGGGAGCAGTACTTC.

This rearrangement joins TRBV5-1 to TRBJ2-3; D possibly corresponds to TRBD2 (6 bases). Germline CDR1 SGHRS, CDR2 YFSETQ. The CDR3 length is 16 residues. Between the trimmed V and J ends, which lost 6 bases and 2 bases, there was a span of 19 bases. CDR3 sequence reads: CASIGQGLSNTDTQYF. CDR3 nucleotide sequence: TGCGCCAGCATAGGACAAGGACTATCGAACACAGATACGCAGTATTTT.

The rearrangement links TRBV10-2 to TRBJ2-3, with D possibly being TRBD2 (5 bases). CDR3 length: 11 amino acids. Trimming cost V 6 bases and J 8 bases, with 9 bases left between them. Germline CDR1 WSHSY, CDR2 SAAADI. The CDR3 here is CASRVGGTQYF. The CDR3 bases are TGCGCCAGCAGAGTTGGAGGTACGCAGTATTTT.

The table lists this clone with a count of one. This chain links TRBV7-2 with TRBJ2-4, with 7 bases that match TRBD1. Trimming removed 8 bases from V and 3 bases from J; junction bases left unmatched: 10. The V gene's germline CDR1 is SGHTA and CDR2 FQGNSA. This CDR3 has 15 residues. For the CDR3, the DNA is TGTGCCAGCGCCGACCCGGCAGGGGGCAAAAACATTCAGTACTTC. It translates to CASADPAGGKNIQYF.

The rearrangement links TRBV7-8 to TRBJ1-2; no firm D call. The CDR3 has 13 residues. From germline, CDR1 is SGHVS and CDR2 FQNEAQ. The ends were cut back, 5 bases at V and 1 base at J, with 8 bases in the middle. CDR3 loop: CASSLLINYGYTF. Written as DNA, the CDR3 is TGTGCCAGCAGCCTACTTATTAACTATGGCTACACCTTC.

CDR3 nucleotides: TGTGCCACCAGCAGACAGCGGGAGGCCATGAAGACCCAGTACTTC. Protein product: CATSRQREAMKTQYF. J is TRBJ2-5 and V is TRBV15, with 9 nucleotides matching TRBD2. The CDR3 is 15 residues long. CDR1 LNHNV and CDR2 YYDKDF come from the germline V gene (reference sequence). After removal of 2 bases from V and 6 bases from J, the junction contained 7 bases not matched to a gene.

V gene TRBV7-9 combines with J gene TRBJ2-7; 9 bases fit TRBD2. Trimming removed 5 bases from V and 1 base from J; junction bases left unmatched: 9. This CDR3 is 16 amino acids long. Germline CDR1 reads SEHNR; CDR2 reads FQNEAQ (reference sequence). For the CDR3, the DNA is TGTGCCAGCAGCGAAAGACTAGCGGTGGAGTCCTACGAGCAGTACTTC. Its translation is CASSERLAVESYEQYF.

The genes are TRBV4-3 and TRBJ1-2, with D tentatively TRBD1 (5 bases). The CDR3 totals 14 residues. Per germline, CDR1 LGHNA and CDR2 YSLEER. Trimming removed 6 bases at V and 2 bases at J, with 13 bases between. The CDR3 nucleotides read TGCGCCAGCAGGGCCCAGGGCCAGAACTATGGCTACACCTTC. Amino acid sequence: CASRAQGQNYGYTF.

This clone is a singleton in its sample. The gene calls are TRBV19 and TRBJ2-1, with D tentatively TRBD2 (5 bases). Between the trimmed V and J ends, which lost 3 bases and 7 bases, there was a span of 16 bases. CDR1 is LNHDA, CDR2 SQIVND, per germline (reference sequence). This CDR3 contains 15 residues. The DNA of the CDR3 is TGTGCCAGTAGTATTATGGGGAGCGACCTTAATGAGCAGTTCTTC. It encodes CASSIMGSDLNEQFF.

The CDR3 nucleotides read TGTGCCAGCAGTGATACAGGACAGGCTTTCTATGGCTACACCTTC. This sequence encodes CASSDTGQAFYGYTF. The V and J genes are TRBV6-4 and TRBJ1-2, with 7 bases lining up with TRBD1. This CDR3 spans 15 amino acids. The V gene end was trimmed by 3 bases and the J gene end by 4 bases; junction bases not matched to a gene: 8. Germline CDR1 is MRHNA and CDR2 is SNTAGT.

The chain combines TRBV5-1 with TRBJ2-7; D is unclear. This CDR3 is 12 amino acids long. Trimming stripped 4 bases from V and 6 bases from J, with 11 bases between. The germline V gene has CDR1 SGHRS and CDR2 YFSETQ. CDR3 region: CASSLSLSEQYF. The CDR3 coding sequence is TGCGCCAGCAGCCTGTCACTGAGCGAGCAGTACTTC.

The genes are TRBV2 and TRBJ2-7, with D perhaps TRBD1 (6 bases). The length of the CDR3 is 14 residues. Trimming shortened V by 6 bases and J by 2 bases, and 14 bases separated the two germline ends. Germline CDR1 and CDR2: SNHLY and FYNNEI. CDR3 sequence: CASRVDRPPYEQYF. In nucleotides, the CDR3 is TGTGCCAGCAGAGTCGACAGGCCGCCCTACGAGCAGTACTTC. Using reference TRBV2 and TRBJ2-7 for the parts outside the CDR3, the full variable domain is EPEVTQTPSHQVTQMGQEVILRCVPISNHLYFYWYRQILGQKVEFLVSFYNNEISEKSEIFDDQFSVERPDGSNFTLKIRSTKLEDSAMYFCASRVDRPPYEQYFGPGTRLTVT.

The chain is built from TRBV7-9 and TRBJ1-1; the D gene is possibly TRBD1 (6 bases). The CDR3 consists of 15 residues. Trimming took 4 bases from V and 1 from J, leaving 13 bases between them. Germline CDR1 is SEHNR and CDR2 is FQNEAQ (reference sequence). In DNA form, the CDR3 reads TGTGCCAGCAGCTACCAGACAGGACCGAACACTGAAGCTTTCTTT. Residues: CASSYQTGPNTEAFF.